The 13 T cell receptor beta chains in this list originate from one sample, sequenced in a study of blood T cell repertoires in COVID-19. Some clones are missing from TCRdb's copy, which holds only in-frame ones; the method was immunoSEQ multiplex PCR. The table records nearly 350,000 clones, under 95% of them present only once. The sample comprised peripheral blood. The origin of the receptors is a woman between 18 and 30 years old who had recovered from COVID-19.

This clone came up once. V gene TRBV19 combines with J gene TRBJ2-5; unclear D gene. The V gene lost 6 bases and the J gene lost 2 bases, with 10 bases spanning the gap. The germline V gene encodes CDR1 LNHDA and CDR2 SQIVND (reference sequence). The CDR3 is made up of 13 amino acids. The CDR3 spells CASSQQIQETQYF. For the CDR3, the DNA is TGTGCCAGTAGCCAACAGATTCAAGAGACCCAGTACTTC.

The chain has TRBV3-1 (or the pseudogene TRBV3-2) and TRBJ2-2; 9 positions match TRBD2. The CDR3 is 16 amino acids. V gave up 4 bases and J gave up 2 bases; unmatched junction bases: 5. The V gene's germline CDR1 is LGHDT and CDR2 YNNKEL (reference sequence). This CDR3 reads CASSLGTSTNTGELFF. The CDR3 bases are TGTGCCAGCAGCCTCGGGACTAGCACTAACACCGGGGAGCTGTTTTTT.

The chain couples TRBV5-5 to TRBJ2-7; no clear D. V was pared by 1 base and J by 3 bases, with 8 bases between. Looked up from germline, CDR1 is SGHKS and CDR2 is YYEKEE (reference sequence). This CDR3 has 13 residues. For the CDR3, the DNA is TGTGCCAGCAGCTTGTTGGCCCGCTACGAGCAGTACGTC. Translating gives CASSLLARYEQYV.

The rearrangement uses TRBV6-2 or TRBV6-3 and TRBJ2-7; D is possibly TRBD2 (6 bases). From germline, CDR1 is MNHEY and CDR2 SVGEGT. V lost 5 bases and J lost 6, with 17 bases in between. This CDR3 region has 14 residues. The CDR3, as DNA: TGTGCCAGCAGTCCGCCGGGACTCGCCGGCGAGCAGTACGTC. Its translation: CASSPPGLAGEQYV.

The genes are TRBV24-1 and TRBJ2-1, with TRBD1 matching over 7 bases. The germline gives CDR1 KGHDR, CDR2 SFDVKD. Germline trimming cut 0 bases from V and 8 bases from J; bases unmatched to any gene: 6. There are 15 residues in the CDR3. The CDR3 sequence is CATSDLHRQGDEQFF. CDR3 nucleotide sequence: TGTGCCACCAGTGATTTGCACAGGCAGGGGGATGAGCAGTTCTTC.

This chain joins TRBV12-5 and TRBJ1-4, with D unresolved. Germline V gene data show CDR1 as LGHNT and CDR2 as FRNRAP. V was clipped by 7 bases and J by 8 bases, with 11 bases between them. The CDR3 has 12 residues. The CDR3 nucleotides read TGTGCTAGTGCTGGCCCGGGGGAAAAACTGTTTTTT. Its protein product is CASAGPGEKLFF.

The chain joins TRBV3-1 (or the pseudogene TRBV3-2) to TRBJ2-2; 9 bases are shared with TRBD2. CDR3 length equals 16 residues. In germline, CDR1 is LGHDT, CDR2 YNNKEL (reference sequence). J gave up 6 bases and V 9 bases, and 14 bases lay outside the gene matches. The CDR3 bases are TGTGCCAGGGGGGATGTAGCGGGAGATAAAGCCGGGGAGCTGTTTTTT. As protein: CARGDVAGDKAGELFF.

A word on this clone: Other nucleotide sequences from this sample produce the same CDR3. The chain combines TRBV20-1 with TRBJ1-1; D is unresolved. The CDR3 covers 13 residues. V was trimmed by 3 bases and J by 0 bases, leaving 8 bases between them. The germline V gene encodes CDR1 DFQATT and CDR2 SNEGSKA (reference sequence). CDR3 DNA sequence: TGCAGTGCTAGTTCCGGGGTGAACACTGAAGCTTTCTTT. The encoded protein is CSASSGVNTEAFF.

The genes are TRBV11-2 and TRBJ2-7, with D uncertain. Germline CDR1 reads SGHAT; CDR2 reads FQNNGV. The CDR3 length is 12 residues. The V and J ends lost 10 bases and 2 bases respectively, with 12 bases between them. The CDR3 bases are TGTGCCACCTCGGTCGATACCTACGAGCAGTACGTC. Protein: CATSVDTYEQYV.

This clone was picked up many times. The sample holds other DNA sequences that translate to the same CDR3. This chain's CDR3 is CAISRGNEQFF. DNA of the CDR3: TGTGCCATCAGTAGGGGAAATGAGCAGTTCTTC. This chain connects TRBV10-3 to TRBJ2-1; D might be TRBD1 (5 bases). CDR1 is ENHRY, CDR2 SYGVKD, per germline. This CDR3 spans 11 amino acids. V lost 5 bases and J 7 bases, leaving 6 bases between the germline ends.

This clone was counted only a few times. V and J are TRBV6-2 or TRBV6-3 and TRBJ1-1; tentative D call: TRBD1 (5 bases). CDR3 size: 18 residues. Germline-derived CDR1 and CDR2 are MNHEY and SVGEGT. The V gene lost 4 bases and the J gene lost 4 bases, with 25 bases spanning the gap. As DNA, the CDR3 is TGTGCCAGCAGTTCACGGTCGGGACTAAAACACGGGATCACTGAAGCTTTCTTT. It codes for CASSSRSGLKHGITEAFF.

This sequence joins TRBV27 and TRBJ2-2; possibly TRBD2 for D (7 bases). This CDR3 is 17 amino acids long. Germline V gene lookup returns CDR1 MNHEY and CDR2 SMNVEV (reference sequence). V was shortened by 3 bases and J by 8 bases, with 22 bases between the two germline ends. The CDR3 here is CASSFGSRGGLWGELFF. The CDR3 DNA reads TGTGCCAGCAGTTTTGGCAGTCGAGGGGGACTATGGGGGGAGCTGTTTTTT.

This chain connects TRBV5-1 to TRBJ2-2, with TRBD2 matching over 7 bases. The CDR3 length is 15 residues. Germline V gene sequence: CDR1 SGHRS, CDR2 YFSETQ. V gave up 3 bases and J gave up 1 base; unmatched junction bases: 3. The DNA for the CDR3 is TGCGCCAGCAGCTGGAGCGGGGTGAACACCGGGGAGCTGTTTTTT. Translated: CASSWSGVNTGELFF.